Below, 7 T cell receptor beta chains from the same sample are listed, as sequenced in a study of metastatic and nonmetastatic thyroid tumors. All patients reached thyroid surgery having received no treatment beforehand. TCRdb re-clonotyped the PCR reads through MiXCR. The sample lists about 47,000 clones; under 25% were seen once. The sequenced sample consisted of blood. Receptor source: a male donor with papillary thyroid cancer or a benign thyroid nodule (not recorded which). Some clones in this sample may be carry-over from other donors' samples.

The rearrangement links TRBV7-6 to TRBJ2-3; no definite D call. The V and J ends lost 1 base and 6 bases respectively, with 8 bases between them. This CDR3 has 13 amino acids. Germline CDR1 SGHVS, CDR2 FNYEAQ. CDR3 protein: CASSLVGVDTQYF. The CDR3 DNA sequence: TGTGCCAGCAGCTTAGTTGGGGTCGATACGCAGTATTTT.

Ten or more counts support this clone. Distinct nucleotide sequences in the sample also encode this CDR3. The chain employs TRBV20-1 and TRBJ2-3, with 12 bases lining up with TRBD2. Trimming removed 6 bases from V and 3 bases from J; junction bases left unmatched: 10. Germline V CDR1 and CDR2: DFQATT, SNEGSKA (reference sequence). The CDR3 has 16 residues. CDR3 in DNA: TGCAGTGCCATACTAGCGGGAGGAGGGGGGACAGATACGCAGTATTTT. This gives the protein CSAILAGGGGTDTQYF.

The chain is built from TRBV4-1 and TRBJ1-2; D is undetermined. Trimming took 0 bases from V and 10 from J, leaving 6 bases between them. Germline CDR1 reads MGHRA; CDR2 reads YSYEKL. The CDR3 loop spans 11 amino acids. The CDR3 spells CASSQERVYTF. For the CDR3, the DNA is TGCGCCAGCAGCCAAGAACGGGTCTACACCTTC.

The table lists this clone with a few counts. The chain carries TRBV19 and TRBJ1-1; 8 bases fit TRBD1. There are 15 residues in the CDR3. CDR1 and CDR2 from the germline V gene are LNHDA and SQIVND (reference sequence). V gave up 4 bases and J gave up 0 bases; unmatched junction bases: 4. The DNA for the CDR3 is TGTGCCAGTAGTACAGGGACAGGCGTGAACACTGAAGCTTTCTTT. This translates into CASSTGTGVNTEAFF.

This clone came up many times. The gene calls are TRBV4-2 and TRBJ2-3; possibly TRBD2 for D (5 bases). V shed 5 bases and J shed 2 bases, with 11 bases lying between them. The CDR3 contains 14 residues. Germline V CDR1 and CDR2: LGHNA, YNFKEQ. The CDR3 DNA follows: TGTGCCAGCAGCATAAGCGGAGACACAGATACGCAGTATTTT. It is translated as CASSISGDTDTQYF.

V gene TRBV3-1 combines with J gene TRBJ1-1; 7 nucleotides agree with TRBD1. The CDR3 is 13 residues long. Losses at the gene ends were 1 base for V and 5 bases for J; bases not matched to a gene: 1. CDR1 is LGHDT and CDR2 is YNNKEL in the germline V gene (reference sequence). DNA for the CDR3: TGTGCCAGCAGCCAAGCAGGGGGGACTGAAGCTTTCTTT. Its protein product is CASSQAGGTEAFF.

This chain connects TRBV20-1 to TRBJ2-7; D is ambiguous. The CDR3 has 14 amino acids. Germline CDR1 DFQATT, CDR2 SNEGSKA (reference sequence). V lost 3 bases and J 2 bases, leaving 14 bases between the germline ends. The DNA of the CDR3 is TGCAGTGCTAGTACAGATCCGGCGACCTACGAGCAGTACTTC. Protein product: CSASTDPATYEQYF.